What follows is one T cell receptor (beta chain) and its context. Expressed TCRB transcripts were sequenced, since all the RNA that had been isolated was reverse transcribed. Assay used: immunoSEQ multiplex PCR; TCRdb lists only in-frame clones, some missing. The sample has about 130,000 clones; about 8.7% are singletons. The data stem from a study of beta chain features in type 1 diabetes. V shed 5 bases and J 10 bases; nucleotides not matched to a gene: 9. CDR3 size: 15 residues. Germline V gives CDR1 MDHEN, CDR2 SYDVKM. Staining for CD45RO/CCR7/CD25/CD127/CD95/CD27 allowed sorting of CD4+ naive, central memory, regulatory and stem cell-like memory cells.

The sample taken for sequencing was central memory CD4+ T cells from blood. The chain is built from TRBV28 and TRBJ1-6, with 9 bases that match TRBD1. The sequence derives from a man in his late teens or twenties in good health. The CDR3 DNA reads TGTGCCAGCAGTCCAGCGGACAGGGGACGGTCACCCCTCCACTTT. Residues: CASSPADRGRSPLHF.